This T cell receptor (beta chain) was documented in a study of T cell clonality in common variable immunodeficiency. Study-level points and caveats: The cause of increased CVID clonality remains unclear without subpopulation sequencing. Fewer TCRbeta clones were shared among CVID subjects than controls. In common variable immunodeficiency, TCR beta chains reportedly carried fewer deletions and N-nucleotide insertions.

There are many counts of this clone. The target antigen is unknown. The read terminates 3 residues ahead of where the CDR3 ends, so the germline J gene completes it. This CDR3 has 15 residues. The V and J ends lost 3 bases and 5 bases respectively, with 16 bases between them. Germline V gene data show CDR1 as LNHDA and CDR2 as SQIVND (reference sequence). Profiled with immunoSEQ multiplex PCR; TCRdb holds only in-frame clones, not every one. In total the sample includes 35,000 to 50,000 clones, none of them seen once. The origin of this receptor is a person aged 18 to 69 in good health. The genes are TRBV19 and TRBJ1-2, with D maybe TRBD1 (5 bases). Sequences were obtained from peripheral blood mononuclear cells. The sequenced part of the CDR3 DNA is TGTGCCAGTAGTATGGGGTTTCGGGCAGGGTATGGC. This codes for CASSMGFRAGYG. The whole CDR3 protein is CASSMGFRAGYGYTF.